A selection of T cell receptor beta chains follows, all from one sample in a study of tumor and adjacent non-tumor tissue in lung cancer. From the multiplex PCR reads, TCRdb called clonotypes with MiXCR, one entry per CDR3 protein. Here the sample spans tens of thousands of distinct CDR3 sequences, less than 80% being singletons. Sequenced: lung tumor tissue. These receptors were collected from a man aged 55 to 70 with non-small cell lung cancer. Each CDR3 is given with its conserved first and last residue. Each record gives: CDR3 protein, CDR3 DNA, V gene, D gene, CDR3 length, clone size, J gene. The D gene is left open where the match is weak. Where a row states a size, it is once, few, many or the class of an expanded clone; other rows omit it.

CDR3: CASSSRGLLYNEQFF
DNA: TGTGCCAGCAGCTCAAGGGGACTTCTCTACAATGAGCAGTTCTTC
V: TRBV5-4
D: .
length: 15
size: many
J: TRBJ2-1

CDR3: CASSCLRSRSYNEQFF
DNA: TGTGCCAGCAGTTGCCTGCGTAGCCGCTCCTACAATGAGCAGTTCTTC
V: TRBV12-3/TRBV12-4
D: .
length: 16
size: .
J: TRBJ2-1

CDR3: CASRLTRDGQYF
DNA: TGTGCCAGCCGCCTGACCCGTGATGGGCAGTACTTC
V: TRBV2
D: .
length: 12
size: few
J: TRBJ2-7

CDR3: CASSHSIVTGSSGNTIYF
DNA: TGCGCCAGCAGTCACTCGATTGTGACAGGAAGCTCTGGAAACACCATATATTTT
V: TRBV6-6
D: .
length: 18
size: .
J: TRBJ1-3

CDR3: CTASLASSTDTQYF
DNA: TGCACTGCTTCGCTAGCGTCTAGCACAGATACGCAGTATTTT
V: TRBV20-1
D: .
length: 14
size: .
J: TRBJ2-3

CDR3: CSSSRTRTAYGYTF
DNA: TGTTCCAGCAGCCGAACAAGGACAGCCTATGGTTACACCTTC
V: TRBV12-3/TRBV12-4
D: .
length: 14
size: .
J: TRBJ1-2

CDR3: CASSFGGYGANVLTF
DNA: TGTGCCAGCAGCTTTGGTGGATATGGGGCCAACGTCCTGACTTTC
V: TRBV7-3
D: .
length: 15
size: .
J: TRBJ2-6

CDR3: CASSTADSYDQYF
DNA: TGTGCCAGCAGTACTGCAGACTCATACGATCAGTACTTC
V: TRBV12-3/TRBV12-4
D: .
length: 13
size: .
J: TRBJ2-7

CDR3: CSASLNQGAQYF
DNA: TGCAGTGCTAGCCTTAACCAGGGAGCGCAGTATTTT
V: TRBV20-1
D: .
length: 12
size: many
J: TRBJ2-3

CDR3: CASSHFRTSGFYEQFF
DNA: TGCGCCAGCAGCCACTTCCGGACTAGCGGGTTCTATGAGCAGTTCTTC
V: TRBV4-1
D: TRBD2
length: 16
size: many
J: TRBJ2-1

CDR3: CSARGTGKGYTF
DNA: TGCAGTGCTAGGGGGACAGGGAAAGGCTACACCTTC
V: TRBV20-1
D: TRBD1
length: 12
size: many
J: TRBJ1-2

CDR3: CASGFGGRLATEAFF
DNA: TGTGCCAGCGGTTTTGGGGGAAGGCTAGCCACTGAAGCTTTCTTT
V: TRBV12-3/TRBV12-4
D: .
length: 15
size: few
J: TRBJ1-1

CDR3: CSVAAPAGNTIYF
DNA: TGCAGCGTTGCCGCCCCCGCAGGAAACACCATATATTTT
V: TRBV29-1
D: .
length: 13
size: many
J: TRBJ1-3

CDR3: CASSFTQYSYTQYF
DNA: TGTGCCAGCAGCTTCACCCAATACTCATATACGCAGTATTTT
V: TRBV11-3
D: .
length: 14
size: .
J: TRBJ2-3

CDR3: CASSSWTGSYNEQLF
DNA: TGTGCCAGCAGTTCCTGGACAGGGTCCTACAATGAGCAGTTATTC
V: TRBV11-1
D: TRBD1
length: 15
size: .
J: TRBJ2-1

CDR3: CASSPDRAGYTF
DNA: TGTGCCAGCAGCCCAGACAGGGCTGGCTACACCTTT
V: TRBV4-2
D: TRBD1
length: 12
size: .
J: TRBJ1-2

CDR3: CVRSYRGPSDEQFF
DNA: TGTGTCAGGAGTTACAGGGGGCCCTCTGATGAGCAGTTCTTC
V: TRBV6-5
D: TRBD1
length: 14
size: .
J: TRBJ2-1

CDR3: CARRHLTGGTEAFF
DNA: TGTGCCAGAAGACATCTGACAGGGGGCACTGAAGCTTTCTTT
V: TRBV6-5
D: TRBD1
length: 14
size: .
J: TRBJ1-1

CDR3: CASSTQGDGTNEKLFF
DNA: TGTGCAAGCAGCACCCAGGGGGACGGGACTAATGAAAAACTGTTTTTT
V: TRBV5-4
D: TRBD1
length: 16
size: .
J: TRBJ1-4

CDR3: CASILSGPPDTQYF
DNA: TGTGCTAGCATCTTGAGTGGCCCCCCAGATACGCAGTATTTT
V: TRBV5-8
D: .
length: 14
size: .
J: TRBJ2-3

CDR3: CSAPGQGARTDTQYF
DNA: TGCAGCGCCCCGGGACAGGGGGCGCGTACAGATACGCAGTATTTT
V: TRBV20-1
D: TRBD1
length: 15
size: many
J: TRBJ2-3

CDR3: CASSLVAPRQPGNTIYF
DNA: TGTGCCAGCAGCTTAGTGGCCCCCCGGCAGCCTGGAAACACCATATATTTT
V: TRBV11-2
D: .
length: 17
size: .
J: TRBJ1-3

CDR3: CASSYEALEHYF
DNA: TGTGCCAGCAGTTATGAGGCTCTCGAGCATTACTTC
V: TRBV5-5
D: .
length: 12
size: .
J: TRBJ2-7

CDR3: CASSLVERGRGDTQYF
DNA: TGTGCCAGCAGCTTAGTCGAGAGGGGGCGAGGGGATACGCAGTATTTT
V: TRBV7-8
D: TRBD1
length: 16
size: many
J: TRBJ2-3

CDR3: CASSLVQETQYF
DNA: TGTGCCAGCAGCTTAGTCCAAGAGACCCAGTACTTC
V: TRBV11-2
D: .
length: 12
size: many
J: TRBJ2-5

CDR3: CASSLASRMGAEAFF
DNA: TGTGCCAGCAGCTTAGCGTCGAGGATGGGAGCTGAAGCTTTCTTT
V: TRBV7-9
D: .
length: 15
size: many
J: TRBJ1-1

CDR3: CAGSRRRMGPYYEQYF
DNA: TGTGCCGGCAGTCGGCGCCGAATGGGACCGTACTACGAGCAGTACTTC
V: TRBV12-3/TRBV12-4
D: .
length: 16
size: .
J: TRBJ2-7

CDR3: CNVRTGGETQYF
DNA: TGCAATGTTAGAACGGGCGGTGAGACCCAGTACTTC
V: TRBV20-1
D: .
length: 12
size: .
J: TRBJ2-5

CDR3: CASSYSWAVVNTEAFF
DNA: TGTGCCAGCAGTTACTCGTGGGCCGTAGTGAACACTGAAGCTTTCTTT
V: TRBV6-5
D: .
length: 16
size: .
J: TRBJ1-1